This TCR beta chain was sequenced during a study of T cell repertoires in cytomegalovirus infection. Study in general: A matching HLA type, together with CMV infection, was signaled by public TCR beta signatures. The study, taken as a whole, reports: In two of eight donors, the top clonotype was HLA-C-restricted CMV-specific. Cumulated frequencies of public TCR beta families served to identify carriers of CMV plus the relevant HLA.

TCRdb called the reads again in MiXCR, with one record for every CDR3 protein. This table holds some 450,000 distinct CDR3 sequences, around 32% found once. V was shortened by 10 bases and J by 5 bases, with 23 bases between the two germline ends. Germline V gene sequence: CDR1 MNHNY, CDR2 SVGAGI (reference sequence). The CDR3 extends over 15 amino acids. As to this clonotype: The antigen remains unidentified.

This chain joins TRBV6-6 and TRBJ2-5, with D perhaps matching TRBD1 (6 bases). The TCR comes from a human donor in good health (CMV status not recorded). Some clones in this sample may be carry-over from other donors' samples. The material sequenced was PBMCs. The CDR3 loop is CATQNRDTGSETQYF. CDR3 sequence (DNA): TGTGCCACCCAGAACCGGGACACGGGATCGGAGACCCAGTACTTC.